This T cell receptor beta chain was profiled in a study of OX40 agonist ivuxolimab in advanced cancers. Across the study: Three individuals attained partial responses, comprising one hepatocellular carcinoma case and two cutaneous melanoma cases. Study-wide results and caveats: Expanded clones belonging to CD8+ T cells outnumbered, on average, those of CD4+.

A word on this clone: Its antigen is unidentified.

The V and J ends lost 4 bases and 2 bases, in that order; junction bases with no gene match: 8. In germline, CDR1 is SGDLS, CDR2 YYNGEE. The CDR3 sequence is 15 residues long. TCRdb's copy holds only in-frame clones and misses some; the assay was immunoSEQ multiplex PCR. This table has 91,000 or so clones, under 90% appearing once. This chain uses TRBV9 with TRBJ1-1; 7 bases are shared with TRBD1. Sample: CD4+ or CD8+ T cells sorted from blood, taken in a trial of the OX40 agonist ivuxolimab. The origin of this receptor is an adult with an advanced solid tumor such as melanoma, head and neck, liver or kidney cancer. The CDR3 reads CASSPQGGANTEAFF. DNA of the CDR3: TGTGCCAGCAGCCCTCAGGGGGGCGCTAACACTGAAGCTTTCTTT.